This passage covers 13 T cell receptor beta chains from one sample sequenced in a study of cytomegalovirus exposure and HLA in healthy donors. PCR employed 60 Vbeta and 13 Jbeta primers. Measured with immunoSEQ multiplex PCR; TCRdb has only the in-frame clones, and not every one. The sample shows approximately 40,000 clones, approximately 82% of them seen only once. Sequencing used PBMCs. These TCRs come from a young woman in good health and CMV-seropositive.

The chain carries TRBV4-1 and TRBJ1-6; D is uncertain. The CDR3 runs 16 residues. Trimming pared 1 base from V and 7 bases from J, leaving 14 bases between. Germline CDR1 and CDR2: MGHRA and YSYEKL. Here the CDR3 DNA reads TGCGCCAGCAGCCAAGTCAACGGGGAGGGAAATTCACCCCTCCACTTT. This gives the protein CASSQVNGEGNSPLHF.

The V gene is TRBV30, the J gene TRBJ1-6, with TRBD1 matching over 7 bases. CDR1 and CDR2 (germline): GTSNPN, SVGIG (reference sequence). V gave up 2 bases and J gave up 8 bases; unmatched junction bases: 6. The CDR3 extends over 14 amino acids. CDR3 sequence reads: CAWSIGTEYSPLHF. The CDR3 DNA reads TGTGCCTGGAGTATCGGGACAGAATATTCACCCCTCCACTTT.

This clone was seen just once. The chain is built from TRBV18 and TRBJ1-1; D not resolved. Trimming pared 2 bases from V and 1 base from J, leaving 5 bases between. The CDR3 loop spans 13 amino acids. Germline CDR1 is KGHSH and CDR2 is LQKENI. CDR3 nucleotide sequence: TGTGCCAGCTCACCATCGGGGAACACTGAAGCTTTCTTT. This gives the protein CASSPSGNTEAFF.

The chain carries TRBV9 and TRBJ2-1, with D perhaps matching TRBD1 (5 bases). Trimming removed 4 bases from V and 4 bases from J, with 15 bases in between. Per the germline V gene, CDR1 is SGDLS and CDR2 is YYNGEE. The CDR3 consists of 15 residues. CDR3 residues: CASSTGGALYNEQFF. For the CDR3, the DNA is TGTGCCAGCAGCACCGGTGGGGCGCTTTACAATGAGCAGTTCTTC. Full variable domain (rest looked up from reference TRBV9 and TRBJ2-1): DSGVTQTPKHLITATGQRVTLRCSPRSGDLSVYWYQQSLDQGLQFLIQYYNGEERAKGNILERFSAQQFPDLHSELNLSSLELGDSALYFCASSTGGALYNEQFFGPGTRLTVL.

The V call is TRBV27, the J call TRBJ1-1; 8 bases agree with TRBD1. The trim removed 3 bases at V and 1 base at J, leaving 10 bases unmatched. This CDR3 is 17 amino acids long. CDR1 MNHEY and CDR2 SMNVEV come from the germline V gene (reference sequence). This chain's CDR3 is CASSLRFSGQENTEAFF. The CDR3 DNA is TGTGCCAGCAGTTTGCGGTTCTCGGGACAGGAGAACACTGAAGCTTTCTTT.

V and J are TRBV27 and TRBJ2-2, with 7 bases matching TRBD2. V was pared by 1 base and J by 3 bases, with 5 bases of the junction left unmatched. This CDR3 is built from 16 residues. Germline V CDR1 and CDR2: MNHEY, SMNVEV (reference sequence). CDR3 protein: CASSLLGLADTGELFF. The CDR3 bases are TGTGCCAGCAGTTTATTGGGCCTAGCGGACACCGGGGAGCTGTTTTTT.

The CDR3 spells CASSFRASQETQYF. CDR3 bases: TGTGCCAGCAGTTTCAGGGCCTCTCAAGAGACCCAGTACTTC. The chain recombines TRBV27 with TRBJ2-5; maybe TRBD1 (5 bases). The CDR3 sequence is 14 residues long. The V end was cut by 3 bases, the J end by 2 bases, with 10 bases between. Germline assignment: CDR1 MNHEY and CDR2 SMNVEV (reference sequence).

This chain uses TRBV10-2 with TRBJ2-7; tentatively, D is TRBD1 (6 bases). The CDR3 has 12 amino acids. Trimming removed 7 bases from V and 7 bases from J, with 14 bases in between. Germline V gene sequence: CDR1 WSHSY, CDR2 SAAADI. For the CDR3, the DNA is TGCGCCAGCACCCAGGACAGAAGAGAGCAGTACTTC. Protein product: CASTQDRREQYF.

The chain uses TRBV7-3 and TRBJ2-2, with D tentatively TRBD1 (6 bases). There are 15 residues in the CDR3. Germline CDR1 reads SGHTA; CDR2 reads FQGTGA. Between the trimmed V and J ends, which lost 5 bases and 3 bases, there was a span of 13 bases. CDR3 sequence reads: CASSDTGWYTGELFF. The DNA for the CDR3 is TGTGCCAGCAGCGACACAGGGTGGTACACCGGGGAGCTGTTTTTT.

The J gene is TRBJ2-1, the V gene TRBV29-1; possibly TRBD2 for D (6 bases). This CDR3 has 14 residues. V lost 6 bases and J 5 bases, leaving 17 bases between the germline ends. Germline values: CDR1 SQVTM, CDR2 ANQGSEA. CDR3 in amino acids: CSVERAPSDNEQFF. CDR3 DNA sequence: TGCAGCGTCGAGCGGGCCCCGTCAGACAATGAGCAGTTCTTC.

The J gene is TRBJ2-1, the V gene TRBV10-3; 10 positions agree with TRBD2. From germline, CDR1 is ENHRY and CDR2 SYGVKD. The CDR3 runs 13 residues. Trimming cost V 5 bases and J 6 bases; bases outside gene matches: 1. CDR3 bases: TGTGCCATCAGTCTAGCGGGGGCCAATGAGCAGTTCTTC. Its translation is CAISLAGANEQFF.

The CDR3 protein is CASSRTENSPLHF. CDR3 nucleotide sequence: TGTGCCAGCTCACGCACAGAGAATTCACCCCTCCACTTT. The chain uses TRBV18 and TRBJ1-6; D gene unclear. V gave up 4 bases and J gave up 7 bases, with 8 bases separating them. CDR3 length: 13 amino acids. Germline-derived CDR1 and CDR2 are KGHSH and LQKENI.

The chain combines TRBV27 with TRBJ1-5; D might be TRBD1 (5 bases). CDR3 length equals 14 residues. V lost 2 bases and J 4 bases, leaving 9 bases between the germline ends. The germline CDR1 and CDR2 sequences are MNHEY and SMNVEV (reference sequence). CDR3 protein: CASSLIGGNQPQHF. CDR3 DNA sequence: TGTGCCAGCAGTTTAATCGGGGGTAATCAGCCCCAGCATTTT.